Presented here are 5 T cell receptor beta chains from one specimen sequenced in a study of vaccination and CD4 T cells after COVID-19. Oncomine TCR Beta short-read sequencing was applied to DNA from cultured CD4+ T cells. TCRdb ran MiXCR on the PCR reads and lists one entry per CDR3 protein. The table shows over 9,000 distinct CDR3 sequences, with about 28% occurring only once. Treatment: approximately 11-day PBMC culture with coronavirus spike peptide pools or control peptides (ViraFEST assay). No antigen has been identified for these receptors. Material: CD4+ T cells from blood, cultured in vitro, obtained after SARS-CoV-2 vaccination. These receptors were taken from a human donor who had recovered from COVID-19.

The chain uses TRBV7-9 and TRBJ1-6, with 9 bases identical to TRBD1. With 5 bases clipped from V and 7 bases from J, the junction kept 9 bases outside the gene matches. The CDR3 is 16 amino acids. CDR1 is SEHNR, CDR2 FQNEAQ, per germline (reference sequence). The CDR3 spells CASSPRPGQGNSPLHF. CDR3 in DNA: TGTGCCAGCAGCCCCAGACCGGGACAGGGAAATTCACCCCTCCACTTT.

This clonotype has only one observation. The gene calls are TRBV20-1 and TRBJ2-3; tentative D call: TRBD2 (5 bases). Germline V lookup: CDR1 DFQATT, CDR2 SNEGSKA (reference sequence). The CDR3 length is 12 residues. Deletions cut 7 bases from V and 4 bases from J, with 12 bases between. This chain's CDR3 is CSVLKRADTQYF. CDR3 in DNA: TGCAGTGTCCTGAAGAGGGCAGATACGCAGTATTTT.

V usage is TRBV5-4 and J usage is TRBJ2-1, with 9 positions matching TRBD2. CDR3 length equals 14 residues. Germline CDR1 reads SGHNT; CDR2 reads YYREEE (reference sequence). Germline trimming cut 1 base from V and 9 bases from J; bases unmatched to any gene: 5. This chain's CDR3 is CASSLWGSGSEQFF. CDR3 nucleotide sequence: TGTGCCAGCAGCTTGTGGGGTAGCGGGAGTGAGCAGTTCTTC.

Sample share makes this clonotype medium-sized. This rearrangement joins TRBV7-2 to TRBJ2-1; 10 bases line up with TRBD2. The germline CDR1 and CDR2 sequences are SGHTA and FQGNSA. The CDR3 has 14 amino acids. The ends lost 3 bases at V and 8 bases at J; junction bases unmatched: 4. Here the CDR3 DNA reads TGTGCCAGCAGCTTTAGCGGGAGGATCGATGAGCAGTTCTTC. It codes for CASSFSGRIDEQFF.

The sample holds a few counts of this clonotype. CDR3: CASSTTGNQPQHF. CDR3 sequence (DNA): TGTGCCAGCAGCACGACAGGCAATCAGCCCCAGCATTTT. The chain recombines TRBV27 with TRBJ1-5; maybe TRBD1 (5 bases). V was cut by 6 bases and J by 2 bases, with 8 bases left in between. CDR1 and CDR2 (germline): MNHEY, SMNVEV (reference sequence). This CDR3 is 13 amino acids long.